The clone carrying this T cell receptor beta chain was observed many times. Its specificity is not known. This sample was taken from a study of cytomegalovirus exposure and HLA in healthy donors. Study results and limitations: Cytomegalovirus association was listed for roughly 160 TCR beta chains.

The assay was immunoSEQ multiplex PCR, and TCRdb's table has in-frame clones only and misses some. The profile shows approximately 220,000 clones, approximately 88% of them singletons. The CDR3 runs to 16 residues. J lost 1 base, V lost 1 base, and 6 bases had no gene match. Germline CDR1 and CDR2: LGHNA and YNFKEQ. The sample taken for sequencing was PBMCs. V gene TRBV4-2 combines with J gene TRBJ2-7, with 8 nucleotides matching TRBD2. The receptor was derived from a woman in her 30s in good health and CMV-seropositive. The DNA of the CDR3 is TGTGCCAGCAGCCAAGTCCAGCGGGAGTTATCCTACGAGCAGTACTTC. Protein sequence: CASSQVQRELSYEQYF.